This note documents a single T cell receptor (beta chain) sequence. No antigen is known for it. This specimen comes from a study of cytomegalovirus exposure and HLA in healthy donors. General study points: In vitro checks showed that a few CMV-associated chains really do target CMV antigens. Presence/absence analyses assumed roughly uniform sequencing depth across donors, which may not hold. Whilst most TCR sequences proved rare, a subset of public TCRs occurred across many donors.

Every donor was a healthy person donating bone marrow. Trimming pared 2 bases from V and 0 bases from J, leaving 9 bases between. Germline V gene data show CDR1 as SGDLS and CDR2 as YYNGEE. The CDR3 runs 14 residues. In the PCR, 60 Vbeta and 13 Jbeta primers were used. The data were produced by immunoSEQ multiplex PCR, yet TCRdb's version contains in-frame clones alone and is incomplete. This sample has more than 250,000 clones, with roughly 89% found just once. The receptor was isolated from a woman aged 18-35 years in good health and CMV-seronegative. The V and J genes are TRBV9 and TRBJ2-7, with D perhaps matching TRBD1 (5 bases). Source material: PBMCs. The CDR3 sequence is CASSVETDSYEQYF. The CDR3 DNA reads as TGTGCCAGCAGCGTTGAGACAGACTCCTACGAGCAGTACTTC. Based on the CDR3 plus reference TRBV9 and TRBJ2-7, the full variable domain is DSGVTQTPKHLITATGQRVTLRCSPRSGDLSVYWYQQSLDQGLQFLIQYYNGEERAKGNILERFSAQQFPDLHSELNLSSLELGDSALYFCASSVETDSYEQYFGPGTRLTVT.